A selection of T cell receptor beta chains follows, all from one sample in a study of blood T cell repertoires in COVID-19. Sequencing was performed with immunoSEQ multiplex PCR; in TCRdb, only in-frame clones are kept and a portion is missing. The data show 250,000 to 350,000 clones, with 70% to 90% seen just once and roughly 4% held by the top ten. Sequencing used PBMCs or T cells enriched from blood (not recorded which). The source of these receptors is a woman aged 25 to 39 who had recovered from COVID-19. The CDR3 runs from the conserved cysteine through the conserved F or W. The order of the fields is V gene, D gene, clone size, J gene, CDR3 protein, CDR3 DNA. D genes are given only for firm matches. A clone size is listed for some rows: how often the clone was seen (once, few, many), or a class if it is expanded.

V gene: TRBV4-1; D gene: -; clone size: -; J gene: TRBJ2-4; CDR3 protein: CASSQVGLDRRLAKNIQYF; CDR3 DNA: TGCGCCAGCAGCCAAGTAGGATTAGACAGGAGACTAGCCAAAAACATTCAGTACTTC
V gene: TRBV6-5; D gene: -; clone size: once; J gene: TRBJ1-4; CDR3 protein: CASVDARGGSEKLFF; CDR3 DNA: TGTGCCAGCGTAGACGCCCGGGGAGGGAGTGAAAAACTGTTTTTT
V gene: TRBV19; D gene: -; clone size: -; J gene: TRBJ1-1; CDR3 protein: CASKGGAGRDTEAFF; CDR3 DNA: TGTGCCAGTAAAGGAGGGGCAGGGCGAGACACTGAAGCTTTCTTT
V gene: TRBV27; D gene: TRBD2; clone size: -; J gene: TRBJ2-3; CDR3 protein: CASSAGTSGRNTQYF; CDR3 DNA: TGTGCCAGCAGTGCCGGGACTAGCGGGAGGAATACGCAGTATTTT
V gene: TRBV7-9; D gene: TRBD2; clone size: -; J gene: TRBJ2-1; CDR3 protein: CASSFSGAKYNEQFF; CDR3 DNA: TGTGCCAGCAGTTTTAGCGGGGCTAAATACAATGAGCAGTTCTTC
V gene: TRBV9; D gene: -; clone size: -; J gene: TRBJ2-3; CDR3 protein: CASSVTASTDTQYF; CDR3 DNA: TGTGCCAGCAGCGTAACAGCTAGCACAGATACGCAGTATTTT
V gene: TRBV19; D gene: TRBD1; clone size: -; J gene: TRBJ1-5; CDR3 protein: CASRGRAGGYQPQHF; CDR3 DNA: TGTGCCAGTAGGGGTCGGGCAGGGGGCTATCAGCCCCAGCATTTT
V gene: TRBV19; D gene: -; clone size: -; J gene: TRBJ2-3; CDR3 protein: CASSQKDTQYF; CDR3 DNA: TGTGCCAGTAGTCAGAAAGATACGCAGTATTTT
V gene: TRBV2; D gene: TRBD1; clone size: -; J gene: TRBJ1-4; CDR3 protein: CATSLPGQKNEKLFF; CDR3 DNA: TGTGCCACCAGCCTACCGGGACAGAAGAATGAAAAACTGTTTTTT
V gene: TRBV12-3/TRBV12-4; D gene: -; clone size: -; J gene: TRBJ1-1; CDR3 protein: CASSPFWNTEAFF; CDR3 DNA: TGTGCCAGCAGCCCCTTTTGGAACACTGAAGCTTTCTTT
V gene: TRBV11-2; D gene: TRBD2; clone size: -; J gene: TRBJ2-1; CDR3 protein: CASSQWEGTYNEQFF; CDR3 DNA: TGTGCCAGCAGCCAGTGGGAGGGTACCTACAATGAGCAGTTCTTC
V gene: TRBV28; D gene: TRBD1; clone size: -; J gene: TRBJ2-5; CDR3 protein: CASSFDGRDRGNF; CDR3 DNA: TGTGCCAGCAGTTTTGACGGCCGGGACAGGGGAAACTTC
V gene: TRBV9; D gene: -; clone size: -; J gene: TRBJ2-3; CDR3 protein: CASSRVADTQYF; CDR3 DNA: TGTGCCAGCAGCCGAGTGGCAGATACGCAGTATTTT
V gene: TRBV5-1; D gene: -; clone size: -; J gene: TRBJ1-1; CDR3 protein: CASSFEQRGTEAFF; CDR3 DNA: TGCGCCAGCAGCTTTGAACAGAGGGGGACTGAAGCTTTCTTT
V gene: TRBV7-9; D gene: -; clone size: -; J gene: TRBJ1-3; CDR3 protein: CASSPRDIENTIYF; CDR3 DNA: TGTGCCAGCAGCCCCAGGGACATAGAAAACACCATATATTTT
V gene: TRBV7-3; D gene: -; clone size: -; J gene: TRBJ1-1; CDR3 protein: CASGPGSNTEAFF; CDR3 DNA: TGTGCCAGCGGGCCAGGTTCAAACACTGAAGCTTTCTTT
V gene: TRBV27; D gene: TRBD1; clone size: -; J gene: TRBJ2-7; CDR3 protein: CASSLATGTEQYF; CDR3 DNA: TGTGCCAGCAGTTTAGCGACAGGGACCGAGCAGTACTTC
V gene: TRBV3-1/TRBV3-2; D gene: -; clone size: once; J gene: TRBJ2-3; CDR3 protein: CASSQEFKDTQYF; CDR3 DNA: TGTGCCAGCAGCCAAGAGTTCAAAGATACGCAGTATTTT
V gene: TRBV7-8; D gene: -; clone size: many; J gene: TRBJ2-7; CDR3 protein: CASSPPRRYSRSYEQYF; CDR3 DNA: TGTGCCAGCAGCCCGCCCCGCAGGTACAGCCGCTCCTACGAGCAGTACTTC
V gene: TRBV11-2; D gene: -; clone size: -; J gene: TRBJ2-1; CDR3 protein: CASSRYNEQFF; CDR3 DNA: TGTGCCAGCAGCCGCTACAATGAGCAGTTCTTC
V gene: TRBV28; D gene: TRBD1; clone size: -; J gene: TRBJ1-2; CDR3 protein: CASSPGTAPNYGYTF; CDR3 DNA: TGTGCCAGCAGTCCCGGGACAGCCCCTAACTATGGCTACACCTTC
V gene: TRBV9; D gene: -; clone size: -; J gene: TRBJ2-1; CDR3 protein: CASSGRDIGYEQFF; CDR3 DNA: TGTGCCAGCAGCGGTCGGGACATAGGCTACGAGCAGTTCTTC
V gene: TRBV4-1; D gene: -; clone size: -; J gene: TRBJ1-5; CDR3 protein: CASSQDPTRAPKGQPQHF; CDR3 DNA: TGCGCCAGCAGCCAAGACCCGACCAGGGCACCTAAAGGTCAGCCCCAGCATTTT
V gene: TRBV7-8; D gene: TRBD1; clone size: -; J gene: TRBJ1-2; CDR3 protein: CASSSDRALSYGYTF; CDR3 DNA: TGTGCCAGCAGCTCCGACAGGGCCCTCTCCTATGGCTACACCTTC
V gene: TRBV24-1; D gene: -; clone size: -; J gene: TRBJ2-2; CDR3 protein: CATSDNFRAGMNTGELFF; CDR3 DNA: TGTGCCACCAGTGATAACTTTAGGGCAGGGATGAACACCGGGGAGCTGTTTTTT
V gene: TRBV30; D gene: TRBD1; clone size: -; J gene: TRBJ2-1; CDR3 protein: CAWSDYRGRNEQFF; CDR3 DNA: TGTGCCTGGAGTGACTACAGGGGACGCAATGAGCAGTTCTTC
V gene: TRBV5-4; D gene: TRBD2; clone size: many; J gene: TRBJ2-2; CDR3 protein: CASSLGAGGPGGAGELFF; CDR3 DNA: TGTGCCAGCAGCTTGGGAGCGGGAGGGCCTGGAGGCGCCGGGGAGCTGTTTTTT
V gene: TRBV3-1/TRBV3-2; D gene: -; clone size: -; J gene: TRBJ2-6; CDR3 protein: CASSPYSSGANVLTF; CDR3 DNA: TGTGCCAGCAGCCCCTACAGCTCTGGGGCCAACGTCCTGACTTTC
V gene: TRBV11-2; D gene: -; clone size: -; J gene: TRBJ1-3; CDR3 protein: CASSLGFTGDTIYF; CDR3 DNA: TGTGCCAGCAGCTTGGGTTTTACCGGGGACACCATATATTTT
V gene: TRBV30; D gene: -; clone size: -; J gene: TRBJ1-1; CDR3 protein: CAWTQGLDTEAFF; CDR3 DNA: TGTGCCTGGACGCAGGGTTTGGACACTGAAGCTTTCTTT
V gene: TRBV10-2; D gene: -; clone size: -; J gene: TRBJ2-7; CDR3 protein: CASTPIDGETYEQYF; CDR3 DNA: TGCGCCAGCACCCCAATAGACGGGGAGACCTACGAGCAGTACTTC
V gene: TRBV6-5; D gene: -; clone size: -; J gene: TRBJ2-1; CDR3 protein: CASSYQGGQFF; CDR3 DNA: TGTGCCAGCAGTTATCAGGGTGGGCAGTTCTTC
V gene: TRBV4-1; D gene: -; clone size: -; J gene: TRBJ2-5; CDR3 protein: CASSQIHGETQYF; CDR3 DNA: TGCGCCAGCAGCCAGATACACGGGGAGACCCAGTACTTC
V gene: TRBV20-1; D gene: TRBD1; clone size: -; J gene: TRBJ1-2; CDR3 protein: CSASPGTGLLYGYTF; CDR3 DNA: TGCAGTGCTAGTCCGGGGACAGGCTTACTCTATGGCTACACCTTC
V gene: TRBV7-8; D gene: TRBD1; clone size: -; J gene: TRBJ2-3; CDR3 protein: CASSLGWGQGGDTQYF; CDR3 DNA: TGTGCCAGCAGCCTAGGGTGGGGACAGGGCGGAGATACGCAGTATTTT
V gene: TRBV28; D gene: TRBD2; clone size: -; J gene: TRBJ2-5; CDR3 protein: CASSVGLAGTKGQETQYF; CDR3 DNA: TGTGCCAGCAGTGTGGGACTAGCGGGTACAAAGGGCCAAGAGACCCAGTACTTC
V gene: TRBV9; D gene: -; clone size: -; J gene: TRBJ1-2; CDR3 protein: CASSVAGYGYTF; CDR3 DNA: TGTGCCAGCAGCGTGGCAGGTTATGGCTACACCTTC
V gene: TRBV3-1/TRBV3-2; D gene: -; clone size: -; J gene: TRBJ2-5; CDR3 protein: CASGGSRGRETQYF; CDR3 DNA: TGTGCCAGCGGGGGGTCCCGTGGGAGGGAGACCCAGTACTTC
V gene: TRBV2; D gene: -; clone size: -; J gene: TRBJ1-2; CDR3 protein: CASSELPSGYTF; CDR3 DNA: TGTGCCAGCAGTGAACTTCCTTCTGGCTACACCTTC
V gene: TRBV13; D gene: TRBD1; clone size: -; J gene: TRBJ1-5; CDR3 protein: CASSSGQGNQPQHF; CDR3 DNA: TGTGCCAGCAGCTCCGGACAGGGAAATCAGCCCCAGCATTTT
V gene: TRBV6-5; D gene: TRBD1; clone size: -; J gene: TRBJ1-2; CDR3 protein: CASSLTGTGYGYTF; CDR3 DNA: TGTGCCAGCAGTTTGACCGGGACAGGGTATGGCTATACCTTC
V gene: TRBV27; D gene: TRBD1; clone size: -; J gene: TRBJ1-1; CDR3 protein: CASSRGQGRGGSEAFF; CDR3 DNA: TGTGCCAGCAGTCGAGGACAGGGGAGAGGAGGATCTGAAGCTTTCTTT
V gene: TRBV7-2; D gene: -; clone size: -; J gene: TRBJ2-5; CDR3 protein: CASSLNGGQETQYF; CDR3 DNA: TGTGCCAGCAGCTTAAACGGGGGTCAAGAGACCCAGTACTTC
V gene: TRBV7-6; D gene: -; clone size: few; J gene: TRBJ2-2; CDR3 protein: CASSRATGGGELFF; CDR3 DNA: TGTGCCAGCAGCAGAGCGACAGGCGGGGGGGAGCTGTTTTTT
V gene: TRBV7-9; D gene: TRBD2; clone size: -; J gene: TRBJ2-2; CDR3 protein: CASTLGLADTGELFF; CDR3 DNA: TGTGCCAGCACCCTAGGGCTAGCGGACACCGGGGAGCTGTTTTTT
V gene: TRBV19; D gene: TRBD2; clone size: -; J gene: TRBJ2-5; CDR3 protein: CASSLQGRTSGIGSQYF; CDR3 DNA: TGTGCCAGTAGTCTTCAGGGCAGGACTAGCGGGATTGGGTCCCAGTACTTC
V gene: TRBV6-5; D gene: -; clone size: -; J gene: TRBJ1-2; CDR3 protein: CASRAGSNYGYTF; CDR3 DNA: TGTGCCAGCAGGGCCGGGTCCAACTATGGCTACACCTTC
V gene: TRBV6-2/TRBV6-3; D gene: -; clone size: -; J gene: TRBJ1-1; CDR3 protein: CASSLEGLNTEAFF; CDR3 DNA: TGTGCCAGCAGTTTGGAGGGTCTGAACACTGAAGCTTTCTTT
V gene: TRBV28; D gene: TRBD1; clone size: once; J gene: TRBJ2-7; CDR3 protein: CASSFRGTRSYEQYF; CDR3 DNA: TGTGCCAGCAGTTTCAGGGGGACACGCTCCTACGAGCAGTACTTC
V gene: TRBV7-8; D gene: -; clone size: few; J gene: TRBJ1-5; CDR3 protein: CASSLPRAQRPQHF; CDR3 DNA: TGTGCCAGCAGCCTCCCGAGGGCCCAGAGGCCCCAGCATTTT
V gene: TRBV19; D gene: TRBD1; clone size: -; J gene: TRBJ2-3; CDR3 protein: CASSTTGDWTDTQYF; CDR3 DNA: TGTGCCAGTAGTACGACAGGGGATTGGACAGATACGCAGTATTTT
V gene: TRBV9; D gene: TRBD2; clone size: -; J gene: TRBJ2-1; CDR3 protein: CASSVASSGINEQFF; CDR3 DNA: TGTGCCAGCAGCGTAGCATCTAGCGGGATCAATGAGCAGTTCTTC
V gene: TRBV3-1/TRBV3-2; D gene: TRBD1; clone size: -; J gene: TRBJ1-2; CDR3 protein: CASSGGQGDGYTF; CDR3 DNA: TGTGCCAGCAGCGGGGGACAGGGGGACGGCTACACCTTC